Listed below are T cell receptor beta chains from one sample, sequenced in a study of blood T cell repertoires in COVID-19. Profiling relied on immunoSEQ multiplex PCR, and the TCRdb table lists in-frame clones only, not all of them. The sample lists around 200,000 clones, roughly four fifths occurring once. Source material: peripheral blood. Source of these receptors: a man aged 50 to 60 with active or convalescent COVID-19. CDR3s leave out the opening cysteine and the closing phenylalanine or tryptophan. Clone size, where shown, is once, few, many, or a class for clones that have expanded.

TRBV9 - ASSVGVAGRAGTDTQY
TRBV4-2 - ASSQDGTGGGNEQF
TRBV7-9 - ASSPGTGNGYT
TRBV30 - AWRGRRTSGGQYEQY
TRBV11-3 - ASSSGTGINTEAF
TRBV30 - AWARQVQETQY
TRBV7-2 - ASSPSTSGGRSYNEQF
TRBV5-1 - ASSAGITPLH
TRBV3-1/TRBV3-2 - ASSQDHGLRNTIY
TRBV5-5 few ASSKSGRSSYEQY
TRBV4-1 many ASSQERRVNQPQH
TRBV9 - ASSVAGTNSPLH
TRBV11-2 - ASSLTGSAAF
TRBV9 once ASSVVGGSEQY
TRBV11-2 - ASSLFAGAYSGNTIY
TRBV4-1 - ASSLHILLNEKLF
TRBV30 - AWSVQKGTPQKQKNQPQH
TRBV4-2 few ASSQSPGQDGNQPQH
TRBV5-4 - ASSPVRNSGANVLT
TRBV7-9 - ASSLALAGGPEQF
TRBV6-1 few ASSEAASGGAGTQY
TRBV27 - ASSFETSGGYTGELF
TRBV12-3/TRBV12-4 - ASSLRRLTEAF
TRBV29-1 - SVFSPTDTQY
TRBV28 - ASSPGTRTVGYT
TRBV6-6 - ASSPLRELAWGAGEQF
TRBV28 - ASSFAGGHEKLF
TRBV19 - ASRQAGELF
TRBV6-5 once ASSPTGGGTYEQY
TRBV5-1 - ASSFTTPLNTEAF
TRBV9 - ASSVGTGGDYGYT